The entry below gives a single TCR beta chain sequence along with its context. Its antigen is still unknown. The sample belongs to a study of cytomegalovirus exposure and HLA in healthy donors. The PCR ran on 60 Vbeta and 13 Jbeta primers. Data came from immunoSEQ multiplex PCR; TCRdb stores just in-frame clones and leaves some out. The sample holds about 120,000 clones; 60% to 80% are singletons and the top ten take around 4.9%. Study results and caveats: The study carried out a later analysis of TCR beta sequences. It associated 16,951 of them with specific HLA alleles at a false discovery rate of 0.05.

This CDR3 region has 15 residues. Material: PBMCs. The gene calls are TRBV21-1 and TRBJ1-2; the listed D gene, TRBD1, was not tested against the DNA. TRBV21-1 is termed a pseudogene. The clonotype originates from a man aged 50 or older in good health and CMV-seropositive. This chain's CDR3 is CASSTQDREREGYTF. The DNA for the CDR3 is TGTGCCAGCAGCACCCAGGACAGGGAGAGGGAGGGCTACACCTTC.